Listed below are T cell receptor beta chains from one sample, sequenced in a study of radiation and T cells in renal cell carcinoma. TCRdb's table, derived via immunoSEQ multiplex PCR, lists solely in-frame clones and lacks some. The data show 150,000 to 190,000 clones, 87% seen once. The sequenced sample was blood, obtained from a patient whose treatment included radiotherapy and nephrectomy. These receptors came from a woman between 50 and 59 years old with renal cell carcinoma. CDR3s leave out the opening cysteine and the closing phenylalanine or tryptophan. Clone size is stated in some rows and not others, as once, few, many or a class when expanded.

cdr3_aa: ASSHLGQRYGYT
v_call: TRBV28
j_call: TRBJ1-2
clone_size: NA

cdr3_aa: AISGTGGNYGYT
v_call: TRBV10-3
j_call: TRBJ1-2
clone_size: NA

cdr3_aa: ASSLVGSQSPLH
v_call: TRBV11-1
j_call: TRBJ1-6
clone_size: few

cdr3_aa: ASRAAGGLGVNEQF
v_call: TRBV19
j_call: TRBJ2-1
clone_size: NA

cdr3_aa: ASSSPKRGGTGANVLT
v_call: TRBV9
j_call: TRBJ2-6
clone_size: NA

cdr3_aa: ASTDRLESSYNEQF
v_call: TRBV5-4
j_call: TRBJ2-1
clone_size: NA

cdr3_aa: ASSMSFGGRTDTQY
v_call: TRBV19
j_call: TRBJ2-3
clone_size: NA

cdr3_aa: ASSLPDRQVSIEQETQY
v_call: TRBV5-1
j_call: TRBJ2-5
clone_size: NA

cdr3_aa: ASSLVGGSGNTIY
v_call: TRBV7-9
j_call: TRBJ1-3
clone_size: NA

cdr3_aa: ASSLARQHYEQY
v_call: TRBV5-5
j_call: TRBJ2-7
clone_size: NA

cdr3_aa: ASRDRDIYNEQF
v_call: TRBV2
j_call: TRBJ2-1
clone_size: NA

cdr3_aa: ASSQVGTPYNEQF
v_call: TRBV4-1
j_call: TRBJ2-1
clone_size: NA

cdr3_aa: ASSMTLNTEAF
v_call: TRBV19
j_call: TRBJ1-1
clone_size: few

cdr3_aa: ASSPGQGFGNTIY
v_call: TRBV18
j_call: TRBJ1-3
clone_size: NA

cdr3_aa: ASRRDRDSPLH
v_call: TRBV6-5
j_call: TRBJ1-6
clone_size: NA

cdr3_aa: SVGHPDNNYGYT
v_call: TRBV29-1
j_call: TRBJ1-2
clone_size: NA

cdr3_aa: ASSPPGRLKGNYGYT
v_call: TRBV18
j_call: TRBJ1-2
clone_size: NA

cdr3_aa: ASSEPQLDFNEKLF
v_call: TRBV6-1
j_call: TRBJ1-4
clone_size: NA